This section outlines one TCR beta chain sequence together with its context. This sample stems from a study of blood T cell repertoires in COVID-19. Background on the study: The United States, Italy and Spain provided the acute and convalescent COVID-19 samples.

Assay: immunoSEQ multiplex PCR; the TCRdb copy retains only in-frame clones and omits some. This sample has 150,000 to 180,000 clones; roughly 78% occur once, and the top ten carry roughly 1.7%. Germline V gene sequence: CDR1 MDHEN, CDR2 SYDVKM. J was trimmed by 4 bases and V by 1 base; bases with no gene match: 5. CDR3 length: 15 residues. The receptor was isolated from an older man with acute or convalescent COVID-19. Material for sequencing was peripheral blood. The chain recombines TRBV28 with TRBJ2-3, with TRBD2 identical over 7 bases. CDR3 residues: CASSLYSAGADTQYF. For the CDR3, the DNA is TGTGCCAGCAGTTTATATTCGGCGGGGGCAGATACGCAGTATTTT.